Reported below is one T cell receptor beta chain. Germline DNA was also extracted, while the blood RNA originated from unsorted whole blood. The sample is drawn from a study of tumor-infiltrating lymphocytes in primary liver carcinoma. V lost 5 bases and J lost 0, with 12 bases in between. Germline V gives CDR1 SGHAT, CDR2 FQNNGV. This CDR3 spans 15 amino acids. Reverse transcription of roughly 470 ng total RNA with a constant-region primer produced TCR beta cDNA. TCR beta libraries came from three nested multiplex PCR rounds using slightly modified ARM-PCR. Primers for the first two PCR rounds were TRBV1-TRBV30 forward primers and a C-beta reverse primer (around 11 cycles per round). TCRdb analysed the multiplex PCR reads with MiXCR anew, one entry per CDR3 protein. The sample lists about 320,000 distinct CDR3 sequences, about 60% occurring once.

This receptor was obtained from a man aged 35 to 55 with primary liver carcinoma and hepatitis B virus infection. V gene TRBV11-2 combines with J gene TRBJ2-3; no clear D gene. The sequencing input was peripheral blood. CDR3 coding DNA: TGTGCCAGCAGCCTCGAATACCAAAGCACAGATACGCAGTATTTT. This encodes CASSLEYQSTDTQYF.